The entry that follows covers one TCR beta chain sequence. The data stem from a study of blood T cell repertoires in COVID-19. Looking at the study overall: The origin of the acute and convalescent COVID-19 samples was the United States, Italy and Spain. T cells, B-cell-depleted T cells, or PBMCs provided the cDNA or gDNA that served as material.

In the original workflow: Amplified reference gene primers provided the basis for estimating nucleated cell counts. Clones were sequenced by immunoSEQ multiplex PCR, and TCRdb holds only the in-frame ones, with some missing. The V and J calls and clone size were taken over from that table, and D and trimming were inferred from the DNA. The table includes 80,000 to 95,000 clones, roughly 85% detected once. Trimming took 2 bases from V and 5 from J, leaving 12 bases between them. CDR1 and CDR2 from the germline V gene are MNHEY and SVGAGI. CDR3 size: 15 residues. The chain joins TRBV6-5 to TRBJ1-4; D gene unclear. Specimen: peripheral blood. This clonotype originated in a man older than 75 with acute or convalescent COVID-19. The CDR3 DNA reads as TGTGCCAGCAGTTACAGGGAGAGGGTAAATGAAAAACTGTTTTTT. The encoded protein is CASSYRERVNEKLFF.